Following are 20 T cell receptor beta chains from one sample sequenced in a study of T cell changes during pregnancy in multiple sclerosis. The protocol was immunoSEQ multiplex PCR, while the TCRdb copy is restricted to in-frame clones and leaves out a portion. Here the sample spans tens of thousands of clones, 85% to 95% being singletons. The input for sequencing was peripheral blood, taken after pregnancy. The receptors come from a female donor with multiple sclerosis, enrolled in a pregnancy study.

The chain is built from TRBV4-1 and TRBJ2-1, with 10 nucleotides matching TRBD2. Germline CDR1 MGHRA, CDR2 YSYEKL. This CDR3 spans 16 amino acids. V was clipped by 1 base and J by 4 bases; unmatched bases: 4. The CDR3 sequence: CASSQVASGGYNEQFF. In DNA form, the CDR3 reads TGCGCCAGCAGCCAAGTCGCTAGCGGGGGATACAATGAGCAGTTCTTC.

The chain combines TRBV27 with TRBJ1-1; possibly TRBD1 for D (5 bases). The CDR3 is 15 residues long. Trimming pared 5 bases from V and 6 bases from J, leaving 19 bases between. Germline CDR1 reads MNHEY; CDR2 reads SMNVEV (reference sequence). DNA for the CDR3: TGTGCCAGCAGTGGGATTGGAGGGGTACAATCTGAAGCTTTCTTT. This gives the protein CASSGIGGVQSEAFF.

The chain combines TRBV7-2 with TRBJ1-6, with 8 bases identical to TRBD1. Trimming at V came to 5 bases and at J to 9 bases, leaving 9 bases not matched to a gene. Germline V gives CDR1 SGHTA, CDR2 FQGNSA. CDR3 length: 15 amino acids. This CDR3 is CASSLRGQSGSPLHF. CDR3 sequence (DNA): TGTGCCAGCAGCCTCAGGGGGCAATCGGGTTCACCCCTCCACTTT. Based on the CDR3 plus reference TRBV7-2 and TRBJ1-6, the full variable domain is GAGVSQSPSNKVTEKGKDVELRCDPISGHTALYWYRQSLGQGLEFLIYFQGNSAPDKSGLPSDRFSAERTGGSVSTLTIQRTQQEDSAVYLCASSLRGQSGSPLHFGNGTRLTVT.

The chain employs TRBV7-2 and TRBJ2-1; D is undetermined. The CDR3 consists of 15 residues. The V end lost 0 bases, the J end lost 0 bases, and 6 bases lay between the germline ends. Germline V gene sequence: CDR1 SGHTA, CDR2 FQGNSA. CDR3 sequence reads: CASSLAYPSYNEQFF. The CDR3 DNA sequence: TGTGCCAGCAGCTTAGCCTACCCCTCCTACAATGAGCAGTTCTTC. The full variable domain, rest sourced from reference TRBV7-2 and TRBJ2-1, is GAGVSQSPSNKVTEKGKDVELRCDPISGHTALYWYRQSLGQGLEFLIYFQGNSAPDKSGLPSDRFSAERTGGSVSTLTIQRTQQEDSAVYLCASSLAYPSYNEQFFGPGTRLTVL.

J is TRBJ1-6 and V is TRBV9, with D maybe TRBD1 (6 bases). The V end lost 4 bases, the J end lost 4 bases, and 9 bases lay between the germline ends. The CDR3 has 14 amino acids. Germline CDR1 SGDLS, CDR2 YYNGEE. The CDR3 protein is CASSTGQYNSPLHF. The CDR3 DNA is TGTGCCAGCAGCACTGGACAGTATAATTCACCCCTCCACTTT.

The chain combines TRBV9 with TRBJ2-5; TRBD2 aligns across 11 bases. Germline lookup yields CDR1 SGDLS and CDR2 YYNGEE. With V trimmed by 7 bases and J by 0 bases, 2 bases remained unmatched. CDR3 length equals 14 residues. The chain's CDR3 is CASPGLADQETQYF. The CDR3 nucleotides are TGTGCCAGCCCGGGACTAGCGGACCAAGAGACCCAGTACTTC.

A note on this clone: Other DNA sequences of this sample code for an identical CDR3. The chain employs TRBV9 and TRBJ2-5, with 8 nucleotides matching TRBD1. V gave up 2 bases and J gave up 1 base; unmatched junction bases: 1. Germline V gene lookup returns CDR1 SGDLS and CDR2 YYNGEE. This CDR3 is built from 14 residues. The CDR3: CASSVGTGQETQYF. CDR3 nucleotide sequence: TGTGCCAGCAGCGTCGGGACAGGCCAAGAGACCCAGTACTTC.

This rearrangement joins TRBV6-1 to TRBJ2-3, with 8 bases fitting TRBD1. The germline gives CDR1 MNHNS, CDR2 SASEGT. The CDR3 covers 14 residues. Unmatched junction bases numbered 3, after V lost 5 bases and J lost 2 bases. The CDR3 reads CASSRQGYTDTQYF. The CDR3, as DNA: TGTGCCAGCAGTAGACAGGGGTACACAGATACGCAGTATTTT.

This chain connects TRBV10-3 to TRBJ2-7, with D possibly being TRBD2 (6 bases). Germline V gene sequence: CDR1 ENHRY, CDR2 SYGVKD. This CDR3 spans 12 amino acids. The V end lost 7 bases, the J end lost 0 bases, and 7 bases lay between the germline ends. CDR3 DNA sequence: TGTGCCATCACGGGGGACTCCTACGAGCAGTACTTC. Encoded protein: CAITGDSYEQYF.

This chain links TRBV5-6 with TRBJ2-5; 15 bases map to TRBD2. The J segment lost 2 bases and the V segment lost 4 bases, leaving 3 bases of the junction unmatched. This CDR3 is 16 amino acids long. CDR1 is SGHDT, CDR2 YYEEEE, per germline. CDR3 sequence: CASSPGLAGGQETQYF. The DNA for the CDR3 is TGTGCCAGCAGCCCCGGACTAGCGGGGGGGCAAGAGACCCAGTACTTC.

The table lists this clone with a count of one. V and J are TRBV7-2 and TRBJ1-2; weak D call: TRBD1 (5 bases). The CDR3 sequence is 13 residues long. CDR1 and CDR2 (germline): SGHTA, FQGNSA. Trimming took off 3 bases at V and 6 bases at J, with 11 bases between the two ends. As DNA, the CDR3 is TGTGCCAGCAGCTTCGAGGCCAGGGATGGCTACACCTTC. Its translation is CASSFEARDGYTF.

The gene calls are TRBV18 and TRBJ1-5; D is unclear. CDR1 and CDR2 from the germline V gene are KGHSH and LQKENI. Trimming took off 6 bases at V and 5 bases at J, with 17 bases between the two ends. The CDR3 runs to 15 residues. The CDR3 coding sequence is TGTGCCAGCTCCTCAGGCGGAGGGATTGATCAGCCCCAGCATTTT. This codes for CASSSGGGIDQPQHF.

The chain carries TRBV25-1 and TRBJ1-2; D remains ambiguous. The CDR3 is made up of 15 amino acids. V was clipped by 6 bases and J by 6 bases, with 20 bases between them. The germline CDR1 and CDR2 sequences are MGHDK and SYGVNS. The CDR3 DNA is TGTGCCAGCAGCACCCTAACCTCGGGAGTCGATGGCTACACCTTC. Residues: CASSTLTSGVDGYTF.

V gene TRBV2 combines with J gene TRBJ1-2; D uncertain. CDR1 is SNHLY, CDR2 FYNNEI, per germline. The V gene lost 6 bases and the J gene lost 3 bases, with 11 bases spanning the gap. The CDR3 spans 13 residues. CDR3 protein: CASSPIRDYGYTF. In nucleotides, the CDR3 is TGTGCCAGCAGCCCTATTCGAGACTATGGCTACACCTTC. The full variable domain, completed using reference TRBV2 and TRBJ1-2, is EPEVTQTPSHQVTQMGQEVILRCVPISNHLYFYWYRQILGQKVEFLVSFYNNEISEKSEIFDDQFSVERPDGSNFTLKIRSTKLEDSAMYFCASSPIRDYGYTFGSGTRLTVV.

This chain joins TRBV9 and TRBJ2-3; 10 bases are shared with TRBD2. Germline V gives CDR1 SGDLS, CDR2 YYNGEE. V lost 3 bases to trimming and J lost 1 base; unmatched junction nucleotides: 2. The CDR3 loop spans 15 amino acids. CDR3: CASSASGGGTDTQYF. The CDR3 nucleotides are TGTGCCAGCAGCGCTAGCGGGGGTGGCACAGATACGCAGTATTTT.

The chain employs TRBV12-5 and TRBJ1-6, with TRBD1 as a possible D gene (6 bases). The CDR3 contains 20 residues. Trimming removed 1 base at V and 0 bases at J, with 19 bases between. Germline CDR1 LGHNT, CDR2 FRNRAP. The CDR3 DNA sequence: TGTGCTAGTGGTTTGGCTACAGGGTTCCAAGTCAGCTCCTATAATTCACCCCTCCACTTT. Protein product: CASGLATGFQVSSYNSPLHF.

This clone was counted once. The J gene is TRBJ2-1, the V gene TRBV9; 12 bases align to TRBD1. The V gene end was trimmed by 0 bases and the J gene end by 3 bases; junction bases not matched to a gene: 7. The V gene's germline CDR1 is SGDLS and CDR2 YYNGEE. The CDR3 is 18 residues long. The CDR3 bases are TGTGCCAGCAGCGTAGCGGGACAGGGGGCCGCCTACTACAATGAGCAGTTCTTC. Amino acid sequence: CASSVAGQGAAYYNEQFF. Full variable domain (rest looked up from reference TRBV9 and TRBJ2-1): DSGVTQTPKHLITATGQRVTLRCSPRSGDLSVYWYQQSLDQGLQFLIQYYNGEERAKGNILERFSAQQFPDLHSELNLSSLELGDSALYFCASSVAGQGAAYYNEQFFGPGTRLTVL.

The CDR3 DNA follows: TGCAGCGTTGAAGTGACAGGTGAAGCTTTCTTT. It encodes CSVEVTGEAFF. The chain links TRBV29-1 to TRBJ1-1, with D perhaps TRBD1 (6 bases). Trimming left V 1 base short and J 7 bases short, with 7 bases between. CDR1 is SQVTM, CDR2 ANQGSEA, per germline. CDR3 length: 11 residues. The variable domain in full, completed from reference TRBV29-1 and TRBJ1-1, reads SAVISQKPSRDICQRGTSLTIQCQVDSQVTMMFWYRQQPGQSLTLIATANQGSEATYESGFVIDKFPISRPNLTFSTLTVSNMSPEDSSIYLCSVEVTGEAFFGQGTRLTVV.

The V gene is TRBV5-4, the J gene TRBJ2-3; 7 bases fit TRBD2. Germline CDR1 is SGHNT and CDR2 is YYREEE (reference sequence). This CDR3 region has 17 residues. Losses at the gene ends were 4 bases for V and 6 bases for J; bases not matched to a gene: 17. The CDR3 loop is CASSQKPGLYLPDTQYF. The DNA of the CDR3 is TGTGCCAGCAGCCAGAAGCCGGGACTATACTTACCGGATACGCAGTATTTT.

The rearrangement uses TRBV21-1 and TRBJ1-5; no check of the table's D call, TRBD1, against the DNA was made. TRBV21-1 is deemed a pseudogene. The length of the CDR3 is 20 residues. In DNA, the CDR3 is TGTGCCAGCAGCAAAGGCGAAACAGGGTCGGTCAAAATGGGCAATCAGCCCCAGCATTTT. It codes for CASSKGETGSVKMGNQPQHF.